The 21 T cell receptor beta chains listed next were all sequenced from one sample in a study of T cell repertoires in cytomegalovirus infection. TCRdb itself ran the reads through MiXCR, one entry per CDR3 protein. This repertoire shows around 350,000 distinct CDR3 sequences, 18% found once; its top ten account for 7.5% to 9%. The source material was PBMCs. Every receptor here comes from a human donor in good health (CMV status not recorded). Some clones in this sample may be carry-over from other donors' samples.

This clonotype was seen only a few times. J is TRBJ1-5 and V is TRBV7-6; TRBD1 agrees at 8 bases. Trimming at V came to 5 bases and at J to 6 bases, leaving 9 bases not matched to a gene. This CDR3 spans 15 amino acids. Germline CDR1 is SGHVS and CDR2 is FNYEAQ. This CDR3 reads CASSRGGQASQPQHF. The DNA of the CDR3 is TGTGCCAGCAGCAGGGGGGGACAGGCTAGTCAGCCCCAGCATTTT. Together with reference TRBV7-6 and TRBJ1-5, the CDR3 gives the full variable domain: GAGVSQSPRYKVTKRGQDVALRCDPISGHVSLYWYRQALGQGPEFLTYFNYEAQQDKSGLPNDRFSAERPEGSISTLTIQRTEQRDSAMYRCASSRGGQASQPQHFGDGTRLSIL.

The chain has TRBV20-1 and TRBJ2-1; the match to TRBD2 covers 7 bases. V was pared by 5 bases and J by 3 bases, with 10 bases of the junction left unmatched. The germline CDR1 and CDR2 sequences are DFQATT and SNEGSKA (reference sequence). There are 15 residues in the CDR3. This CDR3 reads CSAFHRDYDYNEQFF. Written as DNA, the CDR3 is TGCAGTGCTTTCCACCGGGACTACGACTACAATGAGCAGTTCTTC.

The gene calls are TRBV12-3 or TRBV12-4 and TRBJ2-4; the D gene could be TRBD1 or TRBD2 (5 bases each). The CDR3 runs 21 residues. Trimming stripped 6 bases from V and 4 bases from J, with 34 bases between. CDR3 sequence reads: CASSTAWGRKGLPPNKNIQYF. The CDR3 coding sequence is TGTGCCAGCAGCACCGCCTGGGGACGGAAGGGCCTCCCCCCGAATAAAAACATTCAGTACTTC.

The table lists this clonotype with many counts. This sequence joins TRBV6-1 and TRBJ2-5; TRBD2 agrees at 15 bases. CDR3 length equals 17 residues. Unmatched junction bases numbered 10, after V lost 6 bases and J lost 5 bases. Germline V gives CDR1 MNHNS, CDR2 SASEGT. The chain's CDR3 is CASRGLAGGPERETQYF. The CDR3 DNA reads TGTGCCAGCAGGGGACTAGCGGGGGGTCCGGAGCGGGAGACCCAGTACTTC.

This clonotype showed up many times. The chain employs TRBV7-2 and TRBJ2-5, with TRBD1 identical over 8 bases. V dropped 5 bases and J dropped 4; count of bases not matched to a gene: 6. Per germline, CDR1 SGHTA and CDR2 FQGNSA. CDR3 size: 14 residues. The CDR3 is CASSDGQGTETQYF. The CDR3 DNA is TGTGCCAGCAGCGATGGACAGGGAACAGAGACCCAGTACTTC.

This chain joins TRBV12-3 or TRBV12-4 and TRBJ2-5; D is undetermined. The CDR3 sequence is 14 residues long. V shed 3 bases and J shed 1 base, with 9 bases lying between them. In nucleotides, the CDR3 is TGTGCCAGCAGTTTTTCGCACAGCCAAGAGACCCAGTACTTC. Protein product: CASSFSHSQETQYF.

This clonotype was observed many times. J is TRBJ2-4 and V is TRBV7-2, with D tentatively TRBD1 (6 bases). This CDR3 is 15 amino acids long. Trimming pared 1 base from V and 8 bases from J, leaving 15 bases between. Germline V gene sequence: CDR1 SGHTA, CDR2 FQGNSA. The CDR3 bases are TGTGCCAGCAGCTTAGACGGACAGATGGGGTACATTCAGTACTTC. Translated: CASSLDGQMGYIQYF. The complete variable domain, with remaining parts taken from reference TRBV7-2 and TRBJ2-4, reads GAGVSQSPSNKVTEKGKDVELRCDPISGHTALYWYRQSLGQGLEFLIYFQGNSAPDKSGLPSDRFSAERTGGSVSTLTIQRTQQEDSAVYLCASSLDGQMGYIQYFGAGTRLSVL.

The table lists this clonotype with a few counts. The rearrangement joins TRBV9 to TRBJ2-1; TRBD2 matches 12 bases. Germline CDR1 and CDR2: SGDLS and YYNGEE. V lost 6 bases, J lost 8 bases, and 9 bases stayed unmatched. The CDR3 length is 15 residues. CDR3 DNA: TGTGCCAGCAACCTACTAGCGGGAGGTAAAGATGAGCAGTTCTTC. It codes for CASNLLAGGKDEQFF.

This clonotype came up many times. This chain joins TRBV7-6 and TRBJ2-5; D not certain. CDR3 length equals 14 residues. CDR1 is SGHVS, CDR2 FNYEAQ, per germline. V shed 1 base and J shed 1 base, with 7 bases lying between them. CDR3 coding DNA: TGTGCCAGCAGCTTAGATCCAGGCCAAGAGACCCAGTACTTC. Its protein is CASSLDPGQETQYF.

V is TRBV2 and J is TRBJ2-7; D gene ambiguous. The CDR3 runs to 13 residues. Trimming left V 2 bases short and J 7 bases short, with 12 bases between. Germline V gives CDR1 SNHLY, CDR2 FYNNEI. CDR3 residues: CASSELRALEQYF. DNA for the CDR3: TGTGCCAGCAGTGAACTCCGGGCTTTGGAGCAGTACTTC.

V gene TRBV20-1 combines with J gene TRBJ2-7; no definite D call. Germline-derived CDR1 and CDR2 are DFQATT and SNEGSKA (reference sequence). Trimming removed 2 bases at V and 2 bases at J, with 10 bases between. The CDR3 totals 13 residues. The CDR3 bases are TGCAGTGCTAGATCCGGCAGGACCTACGAGCAGTACTTC. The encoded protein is CSARSGRTYEQYF.

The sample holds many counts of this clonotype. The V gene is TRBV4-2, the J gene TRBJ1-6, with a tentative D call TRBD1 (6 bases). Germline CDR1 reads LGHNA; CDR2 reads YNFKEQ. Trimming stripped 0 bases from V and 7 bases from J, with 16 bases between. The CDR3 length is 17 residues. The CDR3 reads CASSQEAGGGRNSPLHF. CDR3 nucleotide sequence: TGTGCCAGCAGCCAAGAAGCTGGAGGGGGGCGGAATTCACCCCTCCACTTT.

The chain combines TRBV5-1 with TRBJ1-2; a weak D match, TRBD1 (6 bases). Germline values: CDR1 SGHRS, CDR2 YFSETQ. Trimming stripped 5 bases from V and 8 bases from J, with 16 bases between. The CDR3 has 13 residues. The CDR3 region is CASSSGGTQGYTF. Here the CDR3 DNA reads TGCGCCAGCAGTTCGGGGGGCACACAAGGCTACACCTTC.

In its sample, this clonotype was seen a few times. CDR3 region: CASSSSFQETQYF. CDR3 nucleotide sequence: TGTGCCAGCAGCTCCTCATTTCAAGAGACCCAGTACTTC. The chain employs TRBV7-8 and TRBJ2-5; D is unresolved. CDR1 and CDR2 from the germline V gene are SGHVS and FQNEAQ. V was shortened by 4 bases and J by 2 bases, with 8 bases between the two germline ends. The CDR3 sequence is 13 residues long.

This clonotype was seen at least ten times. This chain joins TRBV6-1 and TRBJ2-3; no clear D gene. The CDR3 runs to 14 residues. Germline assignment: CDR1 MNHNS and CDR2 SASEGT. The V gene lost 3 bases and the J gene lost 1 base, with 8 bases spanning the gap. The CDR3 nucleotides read TGTGCCAGCAGTGACATGACTGGCACAGATACGCAGTATTTT. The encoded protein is CASSDMTGTDTQYF.

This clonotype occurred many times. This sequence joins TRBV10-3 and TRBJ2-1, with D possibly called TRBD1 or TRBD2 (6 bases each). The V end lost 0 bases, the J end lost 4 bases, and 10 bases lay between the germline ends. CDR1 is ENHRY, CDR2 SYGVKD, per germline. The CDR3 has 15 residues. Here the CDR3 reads CAISESTGAYNEQFF. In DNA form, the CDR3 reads TGTGCCATCAGTGAGTCGACGGGGGCGTACAATGAGCAGTTCTTC.

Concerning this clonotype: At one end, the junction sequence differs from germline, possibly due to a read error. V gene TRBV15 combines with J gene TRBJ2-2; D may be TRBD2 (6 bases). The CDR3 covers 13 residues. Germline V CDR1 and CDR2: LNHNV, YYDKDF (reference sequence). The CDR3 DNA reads TGTGCCACCAGCAGCCCTCTCGGCGGGGAGCTGTTGTTT. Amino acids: CATSSPLGGELLF.

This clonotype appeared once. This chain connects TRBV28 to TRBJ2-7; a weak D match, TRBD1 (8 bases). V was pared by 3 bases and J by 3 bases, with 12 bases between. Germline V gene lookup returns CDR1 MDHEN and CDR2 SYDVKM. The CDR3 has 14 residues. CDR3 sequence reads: CASSLTGEGYEQYF. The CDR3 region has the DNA TGTGCCAGCAGTTTGACAGGGGAGGGCTACGAGCAGTACTTC.

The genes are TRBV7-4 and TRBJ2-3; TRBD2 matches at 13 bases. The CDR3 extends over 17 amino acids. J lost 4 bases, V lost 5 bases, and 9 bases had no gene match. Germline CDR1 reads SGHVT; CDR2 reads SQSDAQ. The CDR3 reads CASSPTTSGGAPDTQYF. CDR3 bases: TGTGCCAGCAGCCCAACAACTAGCGGGGGGGCTCCAGATACGCAGTATTTT.

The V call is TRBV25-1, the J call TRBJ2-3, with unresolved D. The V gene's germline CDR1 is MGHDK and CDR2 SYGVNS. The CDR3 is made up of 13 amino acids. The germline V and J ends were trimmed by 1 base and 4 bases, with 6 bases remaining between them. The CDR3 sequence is CASSESRPDTQYF. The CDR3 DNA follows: TGTGCCAGCAGTGAATCCAGGCCAGATACGCAGTATTTT.

The CDR3 DNA sequence: TGCAGTGCTAGACAGATTGGGGGGGCGGGAAAATATAGCAATCAGCCCCAGCATTTT. This sequence encodes CSARQIGGAGKYSNQPQHF. The chain links TRBV20-1 to TRBJ1-5, with a tentative D call TRBD1 (6 bases). The CDR3 length is 19 residues. Trimming stripped 2 bases from V and 0 bases from J, with 23 bases between. CDR1 is DFQATT, CDR2 SNEGSKA, per germline (reference sequence).